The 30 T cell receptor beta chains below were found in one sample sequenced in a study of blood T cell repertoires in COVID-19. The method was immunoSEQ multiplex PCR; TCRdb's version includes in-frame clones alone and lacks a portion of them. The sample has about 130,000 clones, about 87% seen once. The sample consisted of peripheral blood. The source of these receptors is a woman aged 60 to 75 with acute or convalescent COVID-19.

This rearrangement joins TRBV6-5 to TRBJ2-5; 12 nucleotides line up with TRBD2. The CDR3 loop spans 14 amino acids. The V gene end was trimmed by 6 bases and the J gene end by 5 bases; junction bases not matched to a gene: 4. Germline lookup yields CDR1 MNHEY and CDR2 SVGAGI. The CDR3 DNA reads TGTGCCAGCAGGCGACTAGCGGGAGACGAGACCCAGTACTTC. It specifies CASRRLAGDETQYF.

Here the CDR3 reads CASSGSGRPLYEQYF. CDR3 nucleotides: TGTGCCAGTAGTGGGAGCGGGAGACCTCTCTACGAGCAGTACTTC. The chain combines TRBV19 with TRBJ2-7; 8 bases are a match to TRBD2. The CDR3 sequence is 15 residues long. V gave up 5 bases and J gave up 3 bases; unmatched junction bases: 9. CDR1 is LNHDA and CDR2 is SQIVND in the germline V gene (reference sequence). The entire variable domain, with the rest obtained from reference TRBV19 and TRBJ2-7, is as follows: DGGITQSPKYLFRKEGQNVTLSCEQNLNHDAMYWYRQDPGQGLRLIYYSQIVNDFQKGDIAEGYSVSREKKESFPLTVTSAQKNPTAFYLCASSGSGRPLYEQYFGPGTRLTVT.

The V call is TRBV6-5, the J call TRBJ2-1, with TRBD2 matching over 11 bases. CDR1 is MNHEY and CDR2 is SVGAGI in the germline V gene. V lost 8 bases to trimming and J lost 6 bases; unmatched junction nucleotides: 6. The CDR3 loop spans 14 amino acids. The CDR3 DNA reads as TGTGCCAGCCGGGTAGCGGGAGGGCGCAATGAGCAGTTCTTC. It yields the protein CASRVAGGRNEQFF.

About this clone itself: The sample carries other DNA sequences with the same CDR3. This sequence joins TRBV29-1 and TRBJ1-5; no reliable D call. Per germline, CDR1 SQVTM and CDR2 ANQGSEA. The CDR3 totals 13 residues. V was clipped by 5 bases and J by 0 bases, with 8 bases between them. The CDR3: CSVMENSNQPQHF. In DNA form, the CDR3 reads TGCAGCGTTATGGAGAATAGCAATCAGCCCCAGCATTTT.

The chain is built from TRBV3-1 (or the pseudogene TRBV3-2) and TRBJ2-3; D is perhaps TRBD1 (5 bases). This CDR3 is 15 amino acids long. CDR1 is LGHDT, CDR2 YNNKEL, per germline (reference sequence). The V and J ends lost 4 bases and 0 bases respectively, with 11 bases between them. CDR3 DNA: TGTGCCAGCAGCCCCTTCGCAGGGAGCACAGATACGCAGTATTTT. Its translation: CASSPFAGSTDTQYF.

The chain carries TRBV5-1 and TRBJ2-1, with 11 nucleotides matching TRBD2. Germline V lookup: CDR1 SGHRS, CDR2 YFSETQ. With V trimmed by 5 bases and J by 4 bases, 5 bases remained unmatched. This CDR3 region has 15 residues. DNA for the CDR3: TGCGCCAGCAGGGGGGGACTAGCGGCTTACAATGAGCAGTTCTTC. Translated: CASRGGLAAYNEQFF.

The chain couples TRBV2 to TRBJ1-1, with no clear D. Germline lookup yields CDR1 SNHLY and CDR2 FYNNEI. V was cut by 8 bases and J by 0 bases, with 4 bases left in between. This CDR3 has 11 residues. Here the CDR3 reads CASLLNTEAFF. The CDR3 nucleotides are TGTGCCAGCCTTTTGAACACTGAAGCTTTCTTT. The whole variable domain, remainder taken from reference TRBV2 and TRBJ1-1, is EPEVTQTPSHQVTQMGQEVILRCVPISNHLYFYWYRQILGQKVEFLVSFYNNEISEKSEIFDDQFSVERPDGSNFTLKIRSTKLEDSAMYFCASLLNTEAFFGQGTRLTVV.

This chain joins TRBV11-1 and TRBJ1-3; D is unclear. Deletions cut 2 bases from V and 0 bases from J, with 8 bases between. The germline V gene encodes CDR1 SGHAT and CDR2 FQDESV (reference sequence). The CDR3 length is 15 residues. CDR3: CASSLNPLSGNTIYF. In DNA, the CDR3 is TGTGCCAGCAGCTTAAATCCTCTCTCTGGAAACACCATATATTTT.

This CDR3 is CASSPGQGHTEAFF. As DNA, the CDR3 is TGTGCCAGCTCACCGGGACAGGGGCACACTGAAGCTTTCTTT. This chain joins TRBV18 and TRBJ1-1; 10 bases are a match to TRBD1. The V gene's germline CDR1 is KGHSH and CDR2 LQKENI. V gave up 3 bases and J gave up 3 bases; unmatched junction bases: 1. This CDR3 has 14 amino acids.

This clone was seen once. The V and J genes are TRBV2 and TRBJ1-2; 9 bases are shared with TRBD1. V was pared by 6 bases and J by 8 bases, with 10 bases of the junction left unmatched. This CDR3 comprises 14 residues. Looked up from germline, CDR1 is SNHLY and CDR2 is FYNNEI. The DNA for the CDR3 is TGTGCCAGCAGGGCTAACGGACAGGGGAAAGGCTACACCTTC. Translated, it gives CASRANGQGKGYTF.

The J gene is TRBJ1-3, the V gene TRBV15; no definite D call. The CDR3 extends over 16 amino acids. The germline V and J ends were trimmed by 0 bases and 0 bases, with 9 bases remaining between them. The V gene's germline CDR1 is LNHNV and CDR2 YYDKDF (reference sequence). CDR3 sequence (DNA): TGTGCCACCAGCAGAGACCCCCCGGGCTCTGGAAACACCATATATTTT. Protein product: CATSRDPPGSGNTIYF.

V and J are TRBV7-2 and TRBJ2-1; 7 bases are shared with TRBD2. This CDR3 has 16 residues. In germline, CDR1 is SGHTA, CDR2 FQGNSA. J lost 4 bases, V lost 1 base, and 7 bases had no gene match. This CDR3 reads CASSLVRLAVYNEQFF. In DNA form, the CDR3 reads TGTGCCAGCAGCTTAGTGCGTCTAGCGGTATACAATGAGCAGTTCTTC.

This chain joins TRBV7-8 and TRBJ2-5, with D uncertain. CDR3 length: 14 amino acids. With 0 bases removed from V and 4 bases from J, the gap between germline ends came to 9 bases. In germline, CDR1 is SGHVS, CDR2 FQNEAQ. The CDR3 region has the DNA TGTGCCAGCAGCTTAGCCTACCGGTCAGAGACCCAGTACTTC. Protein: CASSLAYRSETQYF.

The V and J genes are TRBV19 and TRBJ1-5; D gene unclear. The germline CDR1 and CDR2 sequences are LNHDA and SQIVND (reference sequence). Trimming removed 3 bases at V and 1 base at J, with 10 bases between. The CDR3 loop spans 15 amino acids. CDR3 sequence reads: CASSMSQISNQPQHF. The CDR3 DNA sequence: TGTGCCAGTAGTATGAGTCAAATCAGCAATCAGCCCCAGCATTTT. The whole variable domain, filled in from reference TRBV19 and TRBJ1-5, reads DGGITQSPKYLFRKEGQNVTLSCEQNLNHDAMYWYRQDPGQGLRLIYYSQIVNDFQKGDIAEGYSVSREKKESFPLTVTSAQKNPTAFYLCASSMSQISNQPQHFGDGTRLSIL.

The CDR3 DNA is TGTGCCAGCAGTGACGCCGAAGGGACAAGGGGGAGAGAGACCCAGTACTTC. Translation: CASSDAEGTRGRETQYF. The chain combines TRBV6-1 with TRBJ2-5; TRBD1 is a possible D gene (6 bases). The germline V gene encodes CDR1 MNHNS and CDR2 SASEGT. This CDR3 has 17 amino acids. The V end was cut by 3 bases, the J end by 4 bases, with 21 bases between.

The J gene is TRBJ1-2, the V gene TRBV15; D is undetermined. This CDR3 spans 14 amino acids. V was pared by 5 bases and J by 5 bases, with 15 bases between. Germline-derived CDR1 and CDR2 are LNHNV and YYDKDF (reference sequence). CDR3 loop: CATSVPGEGYGYTF. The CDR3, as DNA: TGTGCCACCAGCGTGCCAGGAGAGGGTTATGGCTACACCTTC.

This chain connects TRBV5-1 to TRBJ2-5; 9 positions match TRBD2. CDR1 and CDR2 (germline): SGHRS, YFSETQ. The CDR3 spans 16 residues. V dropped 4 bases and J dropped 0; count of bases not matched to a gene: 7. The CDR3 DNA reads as TGCGCCAGCAGCCAAGGACTAGCGCAAAACCAAGAGACCCAGTACTTC. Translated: CASSQGLAQNQETQYF.

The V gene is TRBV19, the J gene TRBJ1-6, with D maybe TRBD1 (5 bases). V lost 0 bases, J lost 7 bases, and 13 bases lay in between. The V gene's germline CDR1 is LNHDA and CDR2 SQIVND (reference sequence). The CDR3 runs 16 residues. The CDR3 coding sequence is TGTGCCAGTAGTATAGATCTGGGGCTGGAGAATTCACCCCTCCACTTT. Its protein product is CASSIDLGLENSPLHF. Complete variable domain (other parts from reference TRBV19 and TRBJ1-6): DGGITQSPKYLFRKEGQNVTLSCEQNLNHDAMYWYRQDPGQGLRLIYYSQIVNDFQKGDIAEGYSVSREKKESFPLTVTSAQKNPTAFYLCASSIDLGLENSPLHFGNGTRLTVT.

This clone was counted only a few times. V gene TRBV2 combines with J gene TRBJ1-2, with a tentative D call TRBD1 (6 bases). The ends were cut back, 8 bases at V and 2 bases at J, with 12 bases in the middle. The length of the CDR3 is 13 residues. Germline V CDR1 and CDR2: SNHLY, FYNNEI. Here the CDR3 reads CASGYGQNYGYTF. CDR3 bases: TGTGCCAGCGGATACGGACAGAACTATGGCTACACCTTC.

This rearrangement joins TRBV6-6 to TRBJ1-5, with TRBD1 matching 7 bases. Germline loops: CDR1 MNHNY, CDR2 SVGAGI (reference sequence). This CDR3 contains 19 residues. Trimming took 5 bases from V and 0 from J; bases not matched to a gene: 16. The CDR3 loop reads CASSRDINRGTGSNQPQHF. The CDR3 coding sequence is TGTGCCAGCAGTCGAGATATTAACAGGGGAACAGGTAGCAATCAGCCCCAGCATTTT.

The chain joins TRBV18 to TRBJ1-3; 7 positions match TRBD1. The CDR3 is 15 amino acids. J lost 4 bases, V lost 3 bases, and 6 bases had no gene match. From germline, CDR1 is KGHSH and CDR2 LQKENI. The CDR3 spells CASSPSGQLGNTIYF. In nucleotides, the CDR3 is TGTGCCAGCTCACCTTCGGGACAGTTAGGAAACACCATATATTTT.

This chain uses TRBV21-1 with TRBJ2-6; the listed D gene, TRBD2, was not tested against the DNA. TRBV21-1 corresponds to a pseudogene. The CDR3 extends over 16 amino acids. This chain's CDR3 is CAYGAGADSGANVLTF. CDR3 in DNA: TGTGCTTATGGGGCGGGAGCTGACTCTGGGGCCAACGTCCTGACTTTC.

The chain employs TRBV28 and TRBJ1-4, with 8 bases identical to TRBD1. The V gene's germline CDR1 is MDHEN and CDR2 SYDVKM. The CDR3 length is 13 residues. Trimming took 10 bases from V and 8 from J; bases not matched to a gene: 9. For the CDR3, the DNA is TGTGCCACCCGGGACAGGAGTAGCGAAAAACTGTTTTTT. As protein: CATRDRSSEKLFF.

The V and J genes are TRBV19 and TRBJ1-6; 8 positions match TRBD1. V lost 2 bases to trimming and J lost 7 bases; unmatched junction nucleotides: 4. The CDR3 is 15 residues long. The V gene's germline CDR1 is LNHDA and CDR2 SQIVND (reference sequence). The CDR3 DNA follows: TGTGCCAGTAGTATAACCGCAGGGGGCAATTCACCCCTCCACTTT. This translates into CASSITAGGNSPLHF.

The CDR3 DNA follows: TGTGCCAGCAGCTTAGATAGAGGCGGCTACACCTTC. This sequence encodes CASSLDRGGYTF. The chain uses TRBV7-9 and TRBJ1-2; D remains ambiguous. This CDR3 is built from 12 residues. V lost 1 base to trimming and J lost 8 bases, with 8 bases between them. Looked up from germline, CDR1 is SEHNR and CDR2 is FQNEAQ (reference sequence).

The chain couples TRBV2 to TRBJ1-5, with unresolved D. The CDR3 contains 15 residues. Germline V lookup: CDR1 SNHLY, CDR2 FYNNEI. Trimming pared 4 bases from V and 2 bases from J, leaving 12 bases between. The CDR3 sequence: CASSGSGFGNQPQHF. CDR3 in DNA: TGTGCCAGCAGTGGGTCGGGGTTTGGCAATCAGCCCCAGCATTTT.

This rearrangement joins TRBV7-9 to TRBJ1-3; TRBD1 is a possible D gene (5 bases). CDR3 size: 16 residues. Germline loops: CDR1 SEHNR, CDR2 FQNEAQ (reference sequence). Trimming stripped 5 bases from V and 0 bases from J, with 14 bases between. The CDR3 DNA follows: TGTGCCAGCAGCCGAGCTAGGGGTCCCTCTGGAAACACCATATATTTT. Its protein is CASSRARGPSGNTIYF.

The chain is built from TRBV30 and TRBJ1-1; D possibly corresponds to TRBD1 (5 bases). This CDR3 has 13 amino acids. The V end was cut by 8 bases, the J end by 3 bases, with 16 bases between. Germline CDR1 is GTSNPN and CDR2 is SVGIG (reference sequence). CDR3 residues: CAVTRDLDTEAFF. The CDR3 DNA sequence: TGTGCCGTGACCAGGGATTTAGACACTGAAGCTTTCTTT.

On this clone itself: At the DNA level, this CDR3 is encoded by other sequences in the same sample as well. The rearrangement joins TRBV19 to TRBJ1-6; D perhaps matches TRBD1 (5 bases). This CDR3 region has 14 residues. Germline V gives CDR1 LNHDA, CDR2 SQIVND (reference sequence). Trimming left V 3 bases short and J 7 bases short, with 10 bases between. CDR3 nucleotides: TGTGCCAGTAGTATCCGTCAGGGAAATTCACCCCTCCACTTT. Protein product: CASSIRQGNSPLHF.

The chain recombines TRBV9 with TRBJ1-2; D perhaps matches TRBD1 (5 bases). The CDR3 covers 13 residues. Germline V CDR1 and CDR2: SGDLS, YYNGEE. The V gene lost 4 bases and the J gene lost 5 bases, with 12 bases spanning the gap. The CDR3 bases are TGTGCCAGCAGCCTGGGCGGGGGTTATGGCTACACCTTC. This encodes CASSLGGGYGYTF.